A selection of T cell receptor beta chains follows, all from one sample in a study of CD8+CD57+ T cells in acquired aplastic anemia. TCRdb recomputed calls from the reads with MiXCR, one row per CDR3 protein. Here the sample spans about 190,000 distinct CDR3 sequences, roughly half being singletons. Sequencing was performed on sorted CD4+, CD8+, or CD8+CD57+ T cells (not recorded which) from PBMCs. The receptors come from a human donor in good health, serving as a control. CDR3s leave out the opening cysteine and the closing phenylalanine or tryptophan. The order of the fields is D gene, V gene, CDR3 protein. D genes are given only for firm matches.

d_gene: NA
v_gene: TRBV25-1
CDR3aa: ASNREEGAKNTGELF

d_gene: TRBD1
v_gene: TRBV15
CDR3aa: ATSRGQGFDNEKLF

d_gene: NA
v_gene: TRBV12-3/TRBV12-4
CDR3aa: ASSEDVGSSGELF

d_gene: NA
v_gene: TRBV28
CDR3aa: ASVVTGNYGYT

d_gene: NA
v_gene: TRBV6-1
CDR3aa: ASSEALRGAGFGYT

d_gene: NA
v_gene: TRBV5-1
CDR3aa: ASSEGPAYNEQF

d_gene: NA
v_gene: TRBV28
CDR3aa: ATLGDRRGNQPQH

d_gene: NA
v_gene: TRBV20-1
CDR3aa: SARVVGVVVGSPLH

d_gene: TRBD2
v_gene: TRBV7-4
CDR3aa: ASRKLAGGLTHEQY

d_gene: NA
v_gene: TRBV7-2
CDR3aa: ASSLRAVFQAYEQY

d_gene: TRBD1
v_gene: TRBV7-9
CDR3aa: ASSHPGQEFEQY

d_gene: TRBD1
v_gene: TRBV15
CDR3aa: ATGRDRAGANVLT

d_gene: TRBD1
v_gene: TRBV19
CDR3aa: ASSLTGTGSGCT

d_gene: NA
v_gene: TRBV20-1
CDR3aa: SASPRSYEAGNTIY

d_gene: NA
v_gene: TRBV7-6
CDR3aa: ASSLDPAEGRDQETQY

d_gene: NA
v_gene: TRBV18
CDR3aa: ASSPGQGRSNEQY

d_gene: TRBD1
v_gene: TRBV25-1
CDR3aa: ASSDSDRGNTGELF

d_gene: TRBD1
v_gene: TRBV18
CDR3aa: ASSPPRSQGAQGYGYT

d_gene: TRBD1
v_gene: TRBV12-3/TRBV12-4
CDR3aa: ASTKTGWNNSPLH

d_gene: TRBD1
v_gene: TRBV29-1
CDR3aa: SVARSAGGIEQY

d_gene: NA
v_gene: TRBV12-3/TRBV12-4
CDR3aa: ASSSFKQGSANYGYT

d_gene: TRBD1
v_gene: TRBV10-3
CDR3aa: AISDSGQGRNIQY

d_gene: NA
v_gene: TRBV7-9
CDR3aa: ASSLQGYEQY

d_gene: NA
v_gene: TRBV29-1
CDR3aa: SLQMQGRTIEAS

d_gene: NA
v_gene: TRBV29-1
CDR3aa: SATGPTNYNEQF

d_gene: TRBD1
v_gene: TRBV12-3/TRBV12-4
CDR3aa: ASNTGTGGLPY

d_gene: TRBD2
v_gene: TRBV7-6
CDR3aa: ASSLGSGGDTQY

d_gene: TRBD1
v_gene: TRBV4-1
CDR3aa: ASSQDLGQGSNPPYEQY

d_gene: NA
v_gene: TRBV24-1
CDR3aa: ATSDPSVGLGYNEQF

d_gene: NA
v_gene: TRBV9
CDR3aa: ASSIGWTVESSYEQY

d_gene: TRBD2
v_gene: TRBV7-3
CDR3aa: ASSLRPGLVYEQY

d_gene: NA
v_gene: TRBV7-3
CDR3aa: ASSFMEGSEAF

d_gene: NA
v_gene: TRBV5-6
CDR3aa: ASSLGQISSYEQY

d_gene: NA
v_gene: TRBV2
CDR3aa: ATYGADTQY

d_gene: NA
v_gene: TRBV20-1
CDR3aa: RARPTGFGCT

d_gene: TRBD1
v_gene: TRBV7-2
CDR3aa: ASSKQGGQGGGYT

d_gene: NA
v_gene: TRBV29-1
CDR3aa: SLGGGEGSYEQY

d_gene: NA
v_gene: TRBV10-3
CDR3aa: AISEKAGTSYNEQF

d_gene: NA
v_gene: TRBV10-3
CDR3aa: AISESKSNYGYT

d_gene: TRBD1
v_gene: TRBV7-9
CDR3aa: ASSLASTGPYEQY

d_gene: TRBD1
v_gene: TRBV12-3/TRBV12-4
CDR3aa: ASRLGQGYNTEAF

d_gene: TRBD2
v_gene: TRBV5-1
CDR3aa: ASSLGTSGDTDTQY

d_gene: TRBD2
v_gene: TRBV7-8
CDR3aa: ASSLGGASDEQF

d_gene: NA
v_gene: TRBV2
CDR3aa: ASSELKNSNQPQH

d_gene: TRBD1
v_gene: TRBV10-3
CDR3aa: AISRDSGNT

d_gene: TRBD2
v_gene: TRBV20-1
CDR3aa: SATLSGGTGELF

d_gene: NA
v_gene: TRBV29-1
CDR3aa: SVAVTGPETQY

d_gene: TRBD1
v_gene: TRBV4-3
CDR3aa: ASSQDRTGRSGANVLT

d_gene: NA
v_gene: TRBV19
CDR3aa: ASMGGSGYT